The 22 T cell receptor beta chains reported below all come from one sample, sequenced in a study of T cell repertoires in cytomegalovirus infection (dated by TCRdb to the late 2010s). The treatment or condition label for this specimen denotes: in vitro stimulation with specific CMV peptide epitopes to enrich CMV-specific T cells. These reads were obtained on an Illumina HiSeq 1500. Starting from the raw public reads, TCRdb applied fastp trimming at Q25, assembled clones with MiXCR and retained in-frame beta chains. Under each unique CDR3 protein, matching rows form one entry showing the most common genes and DNA. Recorded for this sample are tens of thousands of distinct CDR3 sequences; 20% to 25% of them occurred a single time. The ten largest clones add up to 65% to 85% of the sample. Their specific antigens are unknown. The sequencing here drew on CD8+ T cells from cultured PBMCs, taken from culture after CMV antigen stimulation. Receptor source: a human donor in good health (CMV status not recorded). Some clones in this sample may be carry-over from other donors' samples.

The chain uses TRBV7-2 and TRBJ2-5; D gene unclear. Trimming cost V 3 bases and J 3 bases, with 8 bases left between them. CDR3 length: 13 amino acids. In germline, CDR1 is SGHTA, CDR2 FQGNSA. This CDR3 is CASSLNREETQYF. The CDR3 DNA reads TGTGCCAGCAGCTTGAATCGGGAAGAGACCCAGTACTTC.

The chain links TRBV6-1 to TRBJ2-7, with TRBD2 matching 7 bases. V shed 6 bases, J shed 0 bases, and the junction held 5 bases outside the gene matches. This CDR3 has 14 residues. The germline CDR1 and CDR2 sequences are MNHNS and SASEGT. In nucleotides, the CDR3 is TGTGCCAGCAGCCCGGGAGGCAGCTCCTACGAGCAGTACTTC. As protein: CASSPGGSSYEQYF.

The chain uses TRBV7-1 and TRBJ1-1; D may be TRBD1 (5 bases). TRBV7-1 is an open reading frame whose function is uncertain. The V end lost 3 bases, the J end lost 3 bases, and 8 bases lay between the germline ends. This CDR3 contains 13 residues. The CDR3 region has the DNA TGTGCCAGCAGCTCTCCAGGGTACACTGAAGCTTTCTTT. The encoded protein is CASSSPGYTEAFF.

The chain uses TRBV7-8 and TRBJ2-5; perhaps D is TRBD1 or TRBD2 (6 bases each). CDR1 is SGHVS and CDR2 is FQNEAQ in the germline V gene. Trimming stripped 6 bases from V and 2 bases from J, with 19 bases between. This CDR3 contains 16 residues. This CDR3 reads CASRQSFGGRQETQYF. The DNA of the CDR3 is TGTGCCAGCAGACAATCCTTTGGGGGGCGGCAAGAGACCCAGTACTTC.

This clonotype was counted between two and nine times. The junction does not match germline at one end; this may be a read error. The rearrangement uses TRBV7-2 and TRBJ2-7; D not certain. The CDR3 has 15 residues. Germline assignment: CDR1 SGHTA and CDR2 FQGNSA. DNA for the CDR3: TGTGCCAACAGCTTAAACAACGGGCCCTCCTACGAGCAGTACTTC. Protein product: CANSLNNGPSYEQYF.

In its sample, this clonotype was seen a few times. The chain carries TRBV12-5 and TRBJ2-2; D is uncertain. Trimming stripped 2 bases from V and 2 bases from J, with 9 bases between. This CDR3 region has 15 residues. The germline CDR1 and CDR2 sequences are LGHNT and FRNRAP. This CDR3 reads CASGLWPSNTGELFF. The CDR3 coding sequence is TGTGCTAGTGGTTTGTGGCCTTCCAACACCGGGGAGCTGTTTTTT.

This clonotype came up a few times. The chain links TRBV10-3 to TRBJ1-2; a possible D gene is TRBD1 (5 bases). Germline-derived CDR1 and CDR2 are ENHRY and SYGVKD. With 8 bases removed from V and 8 bases from J, the gap between germline ends came to 15 bases. This CDR3 region has 12 residues. CDR3 coding DNA: TGTGCCATCGGGGGTCCAGGGACCGGCTACACCTTC. Amino acids: CAIGGPGTGYTF.

The chain joins TRBV7-2 to TRBJ2-1; D unresolved. The CDR3 covers 14 residues. Between the trimmed V and J ends, which lost 5 bases and 5 bases, there was a span of 13 bases. Germline values: CDR1 SGHTA, CDR2 FQGNSA. CDR3 region: CASSLNRVDNEQFF. CDR3 bases: TGTGCCAGCAGCCTCAATAGGGTCGACAATGAGCAGTTCTTC.

This chain joins TRBV14 and TRBJ2-7; TRBD1 matches 7 bases. The ends lost 1 base at V and 7 bases at J; junction bases unmatched: 7. This CDR3 is 14 amino acids long. The germline V gene has CDR1 SGHDN and CDR2 FVKESK. The CDR3 DNA follows: TGTGCCAGCAGCCAAGGCAGGGGGTGGCGGGAGCAGTACTTC. Its translation is CASSQGRGWREQYF.

In this sample, this clonotype turned up once. The genes are TRBV5-5 and TRBJ2-1; D is unclear. The V gene lost 0 bases and the J gene lost 10 bases, with 8 bases spanning the gap. The CDR3 consists of 12 residues. Germline values: CDR1 SGHKS, CDR2 YYEKEE (reference sequence). The CDR3 nucleotides are TGTGCCAGCAGCTTGGCACTAAACGAGCAGTTCTTC. Translation gives CASSLALNEQFF.

The J gene is TRBJ2-3, the V gene TRBV6-2 or TRBV6-3, with D unclear. V lost 8 bases and J 2 bases, leaving 2 bases between the germline ends. This CDR3 has 10 residues. CDR1 is MNHEY and CDR2 is SVGEGT in the germline V gene. In DNA form, the CDR3 reads TGTGCCAGCGCCACAGATACGCAGTATTTT. Translating gives CASATDTQYF.

This clonotype was recorded at least ten times. The J gene is TRBJ2-7, the V gene TRBV4-1, with a weak D call TRBD2 (7 bases). Germline V gives CDR1 MGHRA, CDR2 YSYEKL. V was trimmed by 4 bases and J by 6 bases, leaving 19 bases between them. CDR3 length equals 15 residues. CDR3 in amino acids: CASSPEGGGAAEQYF. CDR3 coding DNA: TGCGCCAGCAGCCCAGAAGGGGGGGGGGCCGCCGAGCAGTACTTC.

The V gene is TRBV7-9, the J gene TRBJ2-7; 7 bases agree with TRBD1. The CDR3 sequence is 13 residues long. Trimming removed 6 bases from V and 6 bases from J; junction bases left unmatched: 8. Per the germline V gene, CDR1 is SEHNR and CDR2 is FQNEAQ (reference sequence). This CDR3 reads CASSPGGYPEQYF. CDR3 nucleotides: TGTGCCAGCAGTCCAGGGGGATACCCCGAGCAGTACTTC.

The chain joins TRBV7-6 to TRBJ1-1; 11 nucleotides agree with TRBD1. Germline loops: CDR1 SGHVS, CDR2 FNYEAQ. Trimming took 4 bases from V and 0 from J; bases not matched to a gene: 10. The CDR3 length is 18 residues. Here the CDR3 reads CASSSWGQGGEMNTEAFF. The CDR3 nucleotides are TGTGCCAGCAGCTCATGGGGACAGGGGGGAGAAATGAACACTGAAGCTTTCTTT.

This clonotype was observed a handful of times. This chain's CDR3 is CASSLEHMNTEAFF. The DNA of the CDR3 is TGCGCCAGCAGCTTGGAACATATGAACACTGAAGCTTTCTTT. The chain recombines TRBV5-1 with TRBJ1-1, with no clear D. Looked up from germline, CDR1 is SGHRS and CDR2 is YFSETQ. This CDR3 spans 14 amino acids. Trimming pared 0 bases from V and 0 bases from J, leaving 6 bases between.

This clonotype was counted between two and nine times. This rearrangement joins TRBV12-3 or TRBV12-4 to TRBJ2-7; 9 nucleotides align to TRBD1. The CDR3 spans 12 residues. V trimming: 8 bases; J trimming: 5 bases; junction bases outside the gene matches: 4. The CDR3 loop reads CASGTGSDEQYF. CDR3 nucleotides: TGTGCCAGCGGGACAGGGTCCGACGAGCAGTACTTC.

The J gene is TRBJ2-1, the V gene TRBV12-3 or TRBV12-4; 10 bases are shared with TRBD2. The CDR3 is 15 residues long. The V segment lost 5 bases and the J segment 8 bases; nucleotides outside the gene matches: 9. The CDR3 DNA is TGTGCCAGCAGTCCAACTAGCGGGGTTAGGTATGAGCAGTTCTTC. It translates to CASSPTSGVRYEQFF.

This clonotype was observed a few times. CDR3 bases: TGTGCCAGCAGTCTAACAGGGGGCGCGGGCACTGAAGCTTTCTTT. Its translation: CASSLTGGAGTEAFF. The chain recombines TRBV28 with TRBJ1-1, with 9 bases identical to TRBD1. The V and J ends lost 5 bases and 4 bases, in that order; junction bases with no gene match: 8. The germline V gene encodes CDR1 MDHEN and CDR2 SYDVKM. The CDR3 has 15 residues.

There are a few counts of this clonotype. This chain uses TRBV10-3 with TRBJ1-2; D not certain. CDR1 ENHRY and CDR2 SYGVKD come from the germline V gene. Trimming cost V 3 bases and J 4 bases, with 12 bases left between them. This CDR3 region has 14 residues. This CDR3 is CAISDSGRVYGYTF. Written as DNA, the CDR3 is TGTGCCATCAGTGATAGCGGGCGGGTCTATGGCTACACCTTC.

The genes are TRBV5-5 and TRBJ1-2; D might be TRBD1 (6 bases). The V gene lost 0 bases and the J gene lost 1 base, with 16 bases spanning the gap. Germline assignment: CDR1 SGHKS and CDR2 YYEKEE (reference sequence). The CDR3 sequence is 17 residues long. CDR3 residues: CASSLVRGATINYGYTF. CDR3 in DNA: TGTGCCAGCAGCTTGGTTAGGGGGGCTACGATTAACTATGGCTACACCTTC.

The chain employs TRBV19 and TRBJ1-1; TRBD1 is a possible D gene (6 bases). With 6 bases removed from V and 6 bases from J, the gap between germline ends came to 14 bases. This CDR3 spans 13 amino acids. Germline CDR1 reads LNHDA; CDR2 reads SQIVND (reference sequence). The CDR3 DNA is TGTGCCAGTAGCGTAAATCCAGGGGCTGAAGCTTTCTTT. This sequence encodes CASSVNPGAEAFF.

There are a few counts of this clonotype. This sequence joins TRBV6-2 or TRBV6-3 and TRBJ1-2; possibly TRBD1 for D (6 bases). CDR3 size: 16 residues. The ends were cut back, 2 bases at V and 7 bases at J, with 20 bases in the middle. The germline V gene encodes CDR1 MNHEY and CDR2 SVGEGT. CDR3 in DNA: TGTGCCAGCAGTTACCAGGAGGGGGTTGATCGAAGTGGCTACACCTTC. Amino acid sequence: CASSYQEGVDRSGYTF.